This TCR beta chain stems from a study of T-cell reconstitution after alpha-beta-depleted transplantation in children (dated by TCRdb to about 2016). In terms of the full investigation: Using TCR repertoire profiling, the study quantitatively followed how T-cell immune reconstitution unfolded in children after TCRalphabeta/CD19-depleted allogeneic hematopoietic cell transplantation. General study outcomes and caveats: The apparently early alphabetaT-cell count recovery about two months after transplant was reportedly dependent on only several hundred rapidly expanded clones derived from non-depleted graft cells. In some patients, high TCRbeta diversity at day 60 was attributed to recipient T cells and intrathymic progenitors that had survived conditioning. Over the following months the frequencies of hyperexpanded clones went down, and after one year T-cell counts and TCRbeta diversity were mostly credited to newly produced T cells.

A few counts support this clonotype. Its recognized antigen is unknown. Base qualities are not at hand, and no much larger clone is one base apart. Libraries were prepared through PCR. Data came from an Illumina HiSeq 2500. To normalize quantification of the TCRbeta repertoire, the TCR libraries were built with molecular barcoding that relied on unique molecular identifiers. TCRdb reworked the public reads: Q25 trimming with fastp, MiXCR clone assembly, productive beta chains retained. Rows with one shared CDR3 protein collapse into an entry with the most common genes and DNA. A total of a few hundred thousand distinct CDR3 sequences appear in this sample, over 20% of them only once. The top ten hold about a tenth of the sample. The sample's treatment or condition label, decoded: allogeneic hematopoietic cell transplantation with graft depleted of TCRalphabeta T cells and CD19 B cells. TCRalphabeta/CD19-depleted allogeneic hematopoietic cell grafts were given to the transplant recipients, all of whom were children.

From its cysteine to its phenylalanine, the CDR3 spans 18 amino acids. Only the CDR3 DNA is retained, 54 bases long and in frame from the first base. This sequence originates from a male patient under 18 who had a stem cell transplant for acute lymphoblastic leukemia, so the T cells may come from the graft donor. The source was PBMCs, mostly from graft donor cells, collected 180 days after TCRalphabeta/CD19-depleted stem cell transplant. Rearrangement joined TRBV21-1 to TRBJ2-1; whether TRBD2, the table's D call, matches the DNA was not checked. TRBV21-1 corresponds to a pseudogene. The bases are TGTGCCAGCAGCAAAGCGCTTTTTCGACTAGCGGGAGTTGATGAGCAGTTCTTC. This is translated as CASSKALFRLAGVDEQFF.